These T cell receptor beta chains were read from a single sample in a study of memory CD4+ T cells and cytomegalovirus serostatus. Method: immunoSEQ multiplex PCR; TCRdb's copy keeps in-frame clones and lacks some. The profile shows 60,000 to 75,000 clones, around 80% of them singletons. Material for sequencing was memory CD4+ T cells from blood. These receptors all stem from an adult in good health and CMV-seronegative. Some clones in this sample may be carry-over from other donors' samples. The CDR3 runs from the conserved cysteine through the conserved F or W. Each record gives: J gene, D gene, V gene, CDR3 protein. A D gene is named only where the DNA matches it firmly.

j_call: TRBJ2-3; d_call: TRBD2; v_call: TRBV4-1; cdr3_aa: CASSQDRGASGSRTDTQYF
j_call: TRBJ2-7; d_call: -; v_call: TRBV10-3; cdr3_aa: CATLGNQGSYEQYF
j_call: TRBJ1-1; d_call: TRBD1; v_call: TRBV19; cdr3_aa: CASSMGDRGGFGNTEAFF
j_call: TRBJ1-4; d_call: -; v_call: TRBV28; cdr3_aa: CATQAATRSNEKLFF
j_call: TRBJ2-3; d_call: -; v_call: TRBV7-7; cdr3_aa: CASSPSGGTDTQYF
j_call: TRBJ2-3; d_call: -; v_call: TRBV7-2; cdr3_aa: CASSLAAVDGHTQYF
j_call: TRBJ1-1; d_call: -; v_call: TRBV6-6; cdr3_aa: CASNTGRNTEAFF
j_call: TRBJ2-1; d_call: TRBD2; v_call: TRBV4-2; cdr3_aa: CASSQDTSGSYNEQFF
j_call: TRBJ2-4; d_call: TRBD2; v_call: TRBV11-2; cdr3_aa: CASSLMRGAKNIQYF
j_call: TRBJ1-1; d_call: -; v_call: TRBV30; cdr3_aa: CARRGRNTEAFF
j_call: TRBJ1-4; d_call: TRBD1; v_call: TRBV6-5; cdr3_aa: CASSHRDRGGEKLFF
j_call: TRBJ2-7; d_call: -; v_call: TRBV7-2; cdr3_aa: CASSLAASSYRTASYEQYF
j_call: TRBJ1-5; d_call: -; v_call: TRBV27; cdr3_aa: CASSLREAAVPQHF
j_call: TRBJ1-1; d_call: -; v_call: TRBV7-2; cdr3_aa: CASSLGGYQGLTEAFF
j_call: TRBJ2-7; d_call: TRBD2; v_call: TRBV5-1; cdr3_aa: CASRTLSGGYSYEQYF
j_call: TRBJ2-1; d_call: -; v_call: TRBV18; cdr3_aa: CASSPGIRADNEQFF